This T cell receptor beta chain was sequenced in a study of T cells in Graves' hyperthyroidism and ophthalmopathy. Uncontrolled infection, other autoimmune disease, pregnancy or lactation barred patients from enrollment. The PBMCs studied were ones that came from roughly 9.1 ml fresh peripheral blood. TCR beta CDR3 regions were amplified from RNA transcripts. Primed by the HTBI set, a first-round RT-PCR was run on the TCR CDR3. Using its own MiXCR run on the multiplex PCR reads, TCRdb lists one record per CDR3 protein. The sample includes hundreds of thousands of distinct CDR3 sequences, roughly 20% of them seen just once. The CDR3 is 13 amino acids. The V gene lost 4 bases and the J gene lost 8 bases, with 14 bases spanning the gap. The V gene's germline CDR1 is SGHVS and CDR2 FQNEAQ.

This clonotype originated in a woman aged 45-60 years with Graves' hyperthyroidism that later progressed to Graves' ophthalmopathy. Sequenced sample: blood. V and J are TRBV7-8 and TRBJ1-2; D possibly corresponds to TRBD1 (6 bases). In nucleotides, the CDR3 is TGTGCCAGCAGCTCACAGGGTTTTGGCGGCTACACCTTC. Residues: CASSSQGFGGYTF.